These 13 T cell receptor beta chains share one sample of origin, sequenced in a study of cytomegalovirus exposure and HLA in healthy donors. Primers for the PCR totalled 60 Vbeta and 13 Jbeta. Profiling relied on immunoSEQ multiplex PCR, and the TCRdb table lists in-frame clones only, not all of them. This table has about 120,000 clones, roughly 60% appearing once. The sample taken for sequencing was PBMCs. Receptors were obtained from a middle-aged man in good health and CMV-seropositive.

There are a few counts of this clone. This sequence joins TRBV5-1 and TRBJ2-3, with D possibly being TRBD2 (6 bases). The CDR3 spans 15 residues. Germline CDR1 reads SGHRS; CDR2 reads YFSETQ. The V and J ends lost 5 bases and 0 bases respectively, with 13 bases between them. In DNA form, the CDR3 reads TGCGCCAGCAGGGAGGGACTGGCTAGCACAGATACGCAGTATTTT. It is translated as CASREGLASTDTQYF.

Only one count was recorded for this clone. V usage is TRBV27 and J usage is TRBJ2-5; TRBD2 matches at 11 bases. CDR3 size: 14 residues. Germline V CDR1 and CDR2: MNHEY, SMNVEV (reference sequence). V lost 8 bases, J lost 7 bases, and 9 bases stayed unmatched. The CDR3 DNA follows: TGTGCCAGCGGACCGGGGCTAGCGGGGGGGACCCAGTACTTC. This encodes CASGPGLAGGTQYF.

CDR3 amino acids: CAISVREGSSYNEQFF. The CDR3 DNA is TGTGCCATCAGTGTGAGGGAGGGAAGCTCCTACAATGAGCAGTTCTTC. The V call is TRBV10-3, the J call TRBJ2-1; 7 nucleotides agree with TRBD2. V was clipped by 4 bases and J by 0 bases; unmatched bases: 6. The CDR3 length is 16 residues. Germline V gene data show CDR1 as ENHRY and CDR2 as SYGVKD.

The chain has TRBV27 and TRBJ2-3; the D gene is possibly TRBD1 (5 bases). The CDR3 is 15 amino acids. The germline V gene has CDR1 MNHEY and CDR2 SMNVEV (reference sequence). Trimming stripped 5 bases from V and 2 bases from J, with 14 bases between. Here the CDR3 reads CASSSYSTVTDTQYF. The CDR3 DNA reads TGTGCCAGCAGTAGCTACTCGACAGTCACAGATACGCAGTATTTT.

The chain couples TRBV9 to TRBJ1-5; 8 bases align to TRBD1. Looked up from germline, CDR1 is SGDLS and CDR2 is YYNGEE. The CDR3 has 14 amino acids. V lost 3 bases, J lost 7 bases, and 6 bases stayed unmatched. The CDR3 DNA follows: TGTGCCAGCAGCGCGACAGGGGAACAACAGCCCCAGCATTTT. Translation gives CASSATGEQQPQHF.

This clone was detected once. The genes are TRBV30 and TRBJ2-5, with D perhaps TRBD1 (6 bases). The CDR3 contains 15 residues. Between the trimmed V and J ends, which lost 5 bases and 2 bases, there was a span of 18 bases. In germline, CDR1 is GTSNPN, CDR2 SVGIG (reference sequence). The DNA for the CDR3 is TGTGCCTGGGGACGCGCCGGGACACAACAAGAGACCCAGTACTTC. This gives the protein CAWGRAGTQQETQYF.

CDR3: CASSLARETQYF. The CDR3 DNA reads as TGTGCCAGCAGCTTAGCGCGGGAGACCCAGTACTTC. V is TRBV7-2 and J is TRBJ2-5; D is uncertain. Trimming cost V 0 bases and J 5 bases, with 4 bases left between them. Germline V gene lookup returns CDR1 SGHTA and CDR2 FQGNSA. The CDR3 is made up of 12 amino acids.

CDR3 sequence reads: CASSEAGTGTAEQYF. The CDR3 bases are TGTGCCAGCAGCGAGGCGGGGACAGGGACAGCCGAGCAGTACTTC. The rearrangement links TRBV21-1 to TRBJ2-7; TRBD1 is the table's D call, not checked against the DNA. TRBV21-1 corresponds to a pseudogene. The CDR3 totals 15 residues.

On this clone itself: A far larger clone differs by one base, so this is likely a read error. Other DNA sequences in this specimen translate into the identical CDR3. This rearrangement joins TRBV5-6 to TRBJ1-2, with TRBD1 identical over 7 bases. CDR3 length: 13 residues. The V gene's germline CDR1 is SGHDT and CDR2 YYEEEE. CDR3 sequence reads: CASSPDRVYGYTF. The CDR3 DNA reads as TGTGCCAGCAGCCCTGACAGGGTGTATGGTTACACCTTC.

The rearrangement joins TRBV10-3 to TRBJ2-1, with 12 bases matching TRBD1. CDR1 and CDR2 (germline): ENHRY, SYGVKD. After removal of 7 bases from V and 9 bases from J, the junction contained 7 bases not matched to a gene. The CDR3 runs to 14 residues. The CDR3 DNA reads TGTGCCATCACTCCGGGACAGGGGGCGGCTGAGCAGTTCTTC. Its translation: CAITPGQGAAEQFF.

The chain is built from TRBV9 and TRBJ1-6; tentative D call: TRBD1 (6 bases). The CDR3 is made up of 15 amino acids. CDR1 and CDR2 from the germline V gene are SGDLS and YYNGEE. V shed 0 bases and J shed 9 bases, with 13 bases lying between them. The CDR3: CASSVGAGVGSPLHF. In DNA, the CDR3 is TGTGCCAGCAGCGTAGGTGCAGGGGTTGGTTCACCCCTCCACTTT.

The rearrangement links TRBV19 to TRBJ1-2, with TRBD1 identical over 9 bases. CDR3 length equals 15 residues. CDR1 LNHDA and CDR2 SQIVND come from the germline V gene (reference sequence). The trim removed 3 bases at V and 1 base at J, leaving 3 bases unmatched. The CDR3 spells CASSITGGGNYGYTF. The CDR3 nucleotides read TGTGCCAGTAGTATTACAGGGGGCGGTAACTATGGCTACACCTTC.

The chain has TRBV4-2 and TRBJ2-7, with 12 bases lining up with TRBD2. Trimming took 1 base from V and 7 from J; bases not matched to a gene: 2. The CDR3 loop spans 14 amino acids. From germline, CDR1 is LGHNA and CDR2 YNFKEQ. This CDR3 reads CASSQGLAGEEQYF. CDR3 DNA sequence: TGTGCCAGCAGCCAAGGACTAGCGGGAGAGGAGCAGTACTTC.